This T cell receptor beta chain was identified in a study of read filtering for tumor transcriptome and immune sequencing. Looking at the study overall: Mean patient age was about 66 years, range about 40 to 85; 17 male, some 14 female. RNA-seq yielded only about 85 to 1273 TCR reads, IR-seq about 3.5 to 11 million.

This clonotype showed up many times. Bone marrow was sampled from every patient at the time of active disease. Germline V gene sequence: CDR1 LGHNA, CDR2 YNFKEQ. This CDR3 is 15 amino acids long. Between the trimmed V and J ends, which lost 0 bases and 3 bases, there was a span of 8 bases. From roughly 400 ng of RNA, a library with molecular barcoded alpha/delta and beta/gamma adaptors was made. In TCRdb, the reads were re-called with MiXCR into one record per CDR3 protein. There are around 35,000 distinct CDR3 sequences in the sample; 12% to 15% occur only once, and about 38% lies in the top ten. This TCR came from a donor at least 40 years old with multiple myeloma. The sequencing input was a population of CD138-negative cells sorted from bone marrow. The chain combines TRBV4-2 with TRBJ2-2; D gene ambiguous. The CDR3 bases are TGTGCCAGCAGCCAAGAGGTAGCATACACCGGGGAGCTGTTTTTT. Its translation is CASSQEVAYTGELFF.